This T cell receptor (beta chain) came from a study of cytomegalovirus exposure and HLA in healthy donors. About the research overall: There were around 390 genotyped donors. Of these, roughly 80% fell in the genetic ancestry cluster associated with self-reported Caucasian donors.

Losses at the gene ends were 4 bases for V and 0 bases for J; bases not matched to a gene: 8. In germline, CDR1 is SGHRS, CDR2 YFSETQ. The CDR3 runs to 16 residues. The PCR ran on 60 Vbeta and 13 Jbeta primers. Data came from immunoSEQ multiplex PCR; TCRdb stores just in-frame clones and leaves some out. The profile covers about 180,000 clones, with 75% to 90% appearing a single time and 1.2% to 1.5% taken by the ten largest. This TCR was recovered from a girl between 5 and 17 years old in good health and CMV-seropositive. J is TRBJ2-7 and V is TRBV5-1; 9 bases agree with TRBD1. Material for sequencing was PBMCs. Here the CDR3 reads CASSPVQGAYSYEQYF. The CDR3 DNA is TGCGCCAGCAGCCCGGTACAGGGGGCCTACTCCTACGAGCAGTACTTC.